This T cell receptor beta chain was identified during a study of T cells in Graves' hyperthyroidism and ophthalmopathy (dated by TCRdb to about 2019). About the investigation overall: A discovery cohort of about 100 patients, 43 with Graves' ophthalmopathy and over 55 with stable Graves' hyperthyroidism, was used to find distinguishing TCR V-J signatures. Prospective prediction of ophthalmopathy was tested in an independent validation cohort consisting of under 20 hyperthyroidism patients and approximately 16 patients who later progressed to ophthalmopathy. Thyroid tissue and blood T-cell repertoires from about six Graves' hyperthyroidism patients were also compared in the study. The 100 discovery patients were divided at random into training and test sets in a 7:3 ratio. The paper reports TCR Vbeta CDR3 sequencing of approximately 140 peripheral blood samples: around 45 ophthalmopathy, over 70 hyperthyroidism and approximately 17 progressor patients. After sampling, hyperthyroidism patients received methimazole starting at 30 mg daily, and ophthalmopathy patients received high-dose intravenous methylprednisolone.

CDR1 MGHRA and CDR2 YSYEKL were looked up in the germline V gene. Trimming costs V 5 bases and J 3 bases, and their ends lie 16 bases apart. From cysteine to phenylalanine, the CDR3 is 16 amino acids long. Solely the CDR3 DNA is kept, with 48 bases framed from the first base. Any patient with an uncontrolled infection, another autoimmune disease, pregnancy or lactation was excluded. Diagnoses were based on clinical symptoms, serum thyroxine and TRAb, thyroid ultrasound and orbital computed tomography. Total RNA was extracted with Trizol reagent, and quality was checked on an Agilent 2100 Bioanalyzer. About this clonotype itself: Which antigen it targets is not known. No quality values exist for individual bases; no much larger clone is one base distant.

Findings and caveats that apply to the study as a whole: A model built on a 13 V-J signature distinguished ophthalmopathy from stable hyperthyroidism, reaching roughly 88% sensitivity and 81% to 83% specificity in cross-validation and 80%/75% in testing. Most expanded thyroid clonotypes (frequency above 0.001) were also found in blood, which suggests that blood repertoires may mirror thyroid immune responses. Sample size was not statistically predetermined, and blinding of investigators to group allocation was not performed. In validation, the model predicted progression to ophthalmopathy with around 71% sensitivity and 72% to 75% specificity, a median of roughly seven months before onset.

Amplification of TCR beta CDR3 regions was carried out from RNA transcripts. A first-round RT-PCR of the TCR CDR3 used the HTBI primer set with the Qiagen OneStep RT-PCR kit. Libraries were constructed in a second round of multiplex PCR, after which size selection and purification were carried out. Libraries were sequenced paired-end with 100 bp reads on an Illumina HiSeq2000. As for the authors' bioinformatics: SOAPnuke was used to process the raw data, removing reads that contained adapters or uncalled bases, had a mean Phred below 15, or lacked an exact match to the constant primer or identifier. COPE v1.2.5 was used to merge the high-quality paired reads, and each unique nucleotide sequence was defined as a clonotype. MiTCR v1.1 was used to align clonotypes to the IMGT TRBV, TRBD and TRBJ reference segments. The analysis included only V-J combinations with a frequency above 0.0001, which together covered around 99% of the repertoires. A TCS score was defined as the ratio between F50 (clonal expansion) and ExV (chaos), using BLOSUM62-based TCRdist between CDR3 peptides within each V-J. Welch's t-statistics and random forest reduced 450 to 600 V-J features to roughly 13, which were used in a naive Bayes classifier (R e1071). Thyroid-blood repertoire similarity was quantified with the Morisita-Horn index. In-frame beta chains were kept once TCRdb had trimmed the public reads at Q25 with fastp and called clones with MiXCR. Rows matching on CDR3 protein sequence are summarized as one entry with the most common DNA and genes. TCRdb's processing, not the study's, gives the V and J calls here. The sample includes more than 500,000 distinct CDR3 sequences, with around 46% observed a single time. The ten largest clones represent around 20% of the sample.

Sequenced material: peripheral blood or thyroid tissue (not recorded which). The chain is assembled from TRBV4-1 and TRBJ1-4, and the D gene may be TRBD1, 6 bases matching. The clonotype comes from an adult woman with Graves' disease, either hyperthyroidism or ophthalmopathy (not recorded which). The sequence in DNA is TGCGCCAGCAGCGTCCGGGGGCAAGGGGCTAATGAAAAACTGTTTTTT. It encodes CASSVRGQGANEKLFF.